These 12 T cell receptor beta chains were all obtained from the same sample, sequenced in a study of cytomegalovirus exposure and HLA in healthy donors (dated by TCRdb to 2017 to 2019). Libraries were constructed by the immunoSEQ multiplex PCR assay. For the multiplex PCR, a mixture combining 60 forward primers for TCR Vbeta segments and 13 reverse primers for TCR Jbeta segments was used. TCRdb mirrors the immuneACCESS table, restricted to in-frame sequences. Some clones are absent from its copies; in checked studies, under half trace to an unresolved V gene, and the reason for the others is unknown. The table for this sample lists under 110,000 clones; about two thirds of them were counted only once. In total, the top ten clones hold approximately 2.8% of the sample. The source material was PBMCs. These receptors all stem from a female donor in good health and CMV-seronegative.

The V and J genes are TRBV5-1 and TRBJ2-7, with D perhaps TRBD1 (6 bases). Deletions cut 4 bases from V and 3 bases from J, with 11 bases between. CDR3 length equals 13 residues. Germline V gene lookup returns CDR1 SGHRS and CDR2 YFSETQ. The CDR3: CASSVTGNYEQYF. The CDR3 DNA follows: TGCGCCAGCAGCGTGACAGGAAACTACGAGCAGTACTTC.

This clone was seen a few times. The J gene is TRBJ2-1, the V gene TRBV7-9, with 8 bases aligning to TRBD2. The V and J ends lost 5 bases and 5 bases, in that order; junction bases with no gene match: 8. This CDR3 is built from 15 residues. Per germline, CDR1 SEHNR and CDR2 FQNEAQ (reference sequence). The CDR3 region has the DNA TGTGCCAGCAGCCCCCCGCTAGCGGGCCACAATGAGCAGTTCTTC. Translating gives CASSPPLAGHNEQFF.

This clone appeared a few times. The V call is TRBV5-1, the J call TRBJ1-3; 7 bases align to TRBD1. The CDR3 contains 17 residues. V shed 3 bases, J shed 0 bases, and the junction held 9 bases outside the gene matches. The germline gives CDR1 SGHRS, CDR2 YFSETQ. CDR3 bases: TGCGCCAGCAGCTACACCGGGACAGTTCTCTCTGGAAACACCATATATTTT. It encodes CASSYTGTVLSGNTIYF. Together with reference TRBV5-1 and TRBJ1-3, the CDR3 gives the full variable domain: KAGVTQTPRYLIKTRGQQVTLSCSPISGHRSVSWYQQTPGQGLQFLFEYFSETQRNKGNFPGRFSGRQFSNSRSEMNVSTLELGDSALYLCASSYTGTVLSGNTIYFGEGSWLTVV.

This rearrangement joins TRBV18 to TRBJ2-5, with D perhaps matching TRBD1 (6 bases). The DNA matches TRBJ2-7 better at its end, which makes the J call doubtful. Germline CDR1 is KGHSH and CDR2 is LQKENI. The CDR3 contains 16 residues. CDR3 bases: TGTGCCAGCTCAAAAGCCGGTCCACAGGGACACTACGAGCAGTACTTC. Its translation is CASSKAGPQGHYEQYF.

This clone has more than one count but fewer than ten. The CDR3 protein is CASSSRIPRVAYF. The CDR3 nucleotides read TGTGCCAGCAGTTCTCGCATCCCCAGGGTTGCGTACTTC. This rearrangement joins TRBV28 to TRBJ2-7; D is perhaps TRBD1 (5 bases). Deletions cut 4 bases from V and 12 bases from J, with 19 bases between. There are 13 residues in the CDR3. CDR1 is MDHEN and CDR2 is SYDVKM in the germline V gene.

J is TRBJ1-1 and V is TRBV27; TRBD1 is a possible D gene (5 bases). From germline, CDR1 is MNHEY and CDR2 SMNVEV (reference sequence). The CDR3 is made up of 16 amino acids. V was shortened by 7 bases and J by 3 bases, with 21 bases between the two germline ends. CDR3 residues: CASTKQGRARDTEAFF. CDR3 DNA: TGTGCCAGCACCAAGCAGGGAAGGGCCCGGGACACTGAAGCTTTCTTT.

In DNA form, the CDR3 reads TGTGCCAGCAGCGATCCCGGGACTAGGTCCAATGAGCAGTTCTTC. It is translated as CASSDPGTRSNEQFF. The chain uses TRBV9 and TRBJ2-1; TRBD2 matches at 8 bases. J gave up 6 bases and V 3 bases, and 8 bases lay outside the gene matches. The CDR3 totals 15 residues. Germline V gene sequence: CDR1 SGDLS, CDR2 YYNGEE.

This clone turned up a few times. The chain combines TRBV7-2 with TRBJ1-3; perhaps TRBD1 as D (6 bases). Trimming pared 3 bases from V and 0 bases from J, leaving 12 bases between. This CDR3 has 16 amino acids. Per germline, CDR1 SGHTA and CDR2 FQGNSA. In nucleotides, the CDR3 is TGTGCCAGCAGCTTTCTAGGACAGCTCTCTGGAAACACCATATATTTT. Amino acid sequence: CASSFLGQLSGNTIYF.

Here the CDR3 reads CASSLSPSEQFF. The CDR3 DNA follows: TGTGCCAGCAGCTTGTCTCCTAGTGAGCAGTTCTTC. The rearrangement links TRBV7-9 to TRBJ2-1; D is unclear. This CDR3 is 12 amino acids long. The V gene lost 3 bases and the J gene lost 9 bases, with 9 bases spanning the gap. Germline CDR1 reads SEHNR; CDR2 reads FQNEAQ (reference sequence).

A word on this clone: At the DNA level, this CDR3 is encoded by other sequences in the same sample as well. The chain employs TRBV27 and TRBJ1-5; 7 positions match TRBD1. The CDR3 consists of 15 residues. Germline CDR1 is MNHEY and CDR2 is SMNVEV (reference sequence). Trimming at V came to 6 bases and at J to 2 bases, leaving 7 bases not matched to a gene. CDR3 DNA: TGTGCCAGCAGAAGACAGGGTTCAGGCAATCAGCCCCAGCATTTT. Amino acids: CASRRQGSGNQPQHF.

This chain uses TRBV4-2 with TRBJ2-3; 14 nucleotides agree with TRBD2. Germline CDR1 and CDR2: LGHNA and YNFKEQ. V was pared by 4 bases and J by 3 bases, with 6 bases of the junction left unmatched. The CDR3 is 17 residues long. CDR3 DNA: TGTGCCAGCAGCCCGACCGGACTAGCGGGAGGAACAGATACGCAGTATTTT. Protein product: CASSPTGLAGGTDTQYF.

The chain combines TRBV27 with TRBJ2-7; D tentatively fits TRBD1 or TRBD2 (9 bases each). Germline V gene data show CDR1 as MNHEY and CDR2 as SMNVEV (reference sequence). The CDR3 runs 22 residues. Trimming shortened V by 6 bases and J by 6 bases, and 42 bases separated the two germline ends. CDR3 sequence reads: CASRRTGGSSSGKLRLRVEQYF. CDR3 coding DNA: TGTGCCAGCAGGCGTACAGGGGGCTCCTCTAGCGGGAAATTAAGGTTGCGTGTCGAGCAGTACTTC.